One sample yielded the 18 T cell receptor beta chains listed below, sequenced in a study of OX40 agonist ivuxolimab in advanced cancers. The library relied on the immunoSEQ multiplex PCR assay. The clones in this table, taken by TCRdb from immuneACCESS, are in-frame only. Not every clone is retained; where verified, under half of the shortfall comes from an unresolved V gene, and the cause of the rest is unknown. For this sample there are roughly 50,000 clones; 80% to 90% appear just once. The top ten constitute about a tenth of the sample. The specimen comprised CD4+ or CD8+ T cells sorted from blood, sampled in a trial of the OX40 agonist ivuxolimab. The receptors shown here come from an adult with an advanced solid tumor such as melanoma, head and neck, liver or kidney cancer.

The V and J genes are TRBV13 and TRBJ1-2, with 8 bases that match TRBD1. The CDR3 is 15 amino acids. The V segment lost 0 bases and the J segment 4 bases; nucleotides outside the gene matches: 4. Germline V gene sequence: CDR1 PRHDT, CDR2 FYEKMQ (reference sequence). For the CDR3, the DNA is TGTGCCAGCAGCTTAGGGTCAGGGGGCGGCTATGGCTACACCTTC. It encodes CASSLGSGGGYGYTF.

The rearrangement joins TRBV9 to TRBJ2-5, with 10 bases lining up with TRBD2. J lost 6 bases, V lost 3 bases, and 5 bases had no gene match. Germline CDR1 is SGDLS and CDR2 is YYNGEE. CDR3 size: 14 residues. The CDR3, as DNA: TGTGCCAGCAGCGGCACTAGCGGGAAAAAGACCCAGTACTTC. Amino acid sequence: CASSGTSGKKTQYF. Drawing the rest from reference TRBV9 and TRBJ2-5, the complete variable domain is DSGVTQTPKHLITATGQRVTLRCSPRSGDLSVYWYQQSLDQGLQFLIQYYNGEERAKGNILERFSAQQFPDLHSELNLSSLELGDSALYFCASSGTSGKKTQYFGPGTRLLVL.

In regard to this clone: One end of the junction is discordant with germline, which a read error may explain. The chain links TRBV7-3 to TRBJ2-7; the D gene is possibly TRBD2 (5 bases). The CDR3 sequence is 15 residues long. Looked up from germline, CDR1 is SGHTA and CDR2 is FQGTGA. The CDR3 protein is CASSLTMGSSYEQYF. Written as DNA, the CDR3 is TGTGCCAGCAGCCTAACGATGGGGAGCTCCTACGAGCAGTACTTC.

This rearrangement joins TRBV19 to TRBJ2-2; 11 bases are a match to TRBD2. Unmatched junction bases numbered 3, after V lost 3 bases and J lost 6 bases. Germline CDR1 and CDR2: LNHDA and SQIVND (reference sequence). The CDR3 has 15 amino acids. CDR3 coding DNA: TGTGCCAGTAGTATTACTAGCGGGAGTGCCGGGGAGCTGTTTTTT. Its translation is CASSITSGSAGELFF.

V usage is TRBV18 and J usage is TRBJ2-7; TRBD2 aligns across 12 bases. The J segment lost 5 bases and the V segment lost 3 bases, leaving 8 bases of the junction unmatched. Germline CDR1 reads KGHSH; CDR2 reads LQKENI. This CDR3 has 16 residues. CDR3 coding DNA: TGTGCCAGCTCACCGGCGACTAGCGGGAGTTATCACGAGCAGTACTTC. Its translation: CASSPATSGSYHEQYF.

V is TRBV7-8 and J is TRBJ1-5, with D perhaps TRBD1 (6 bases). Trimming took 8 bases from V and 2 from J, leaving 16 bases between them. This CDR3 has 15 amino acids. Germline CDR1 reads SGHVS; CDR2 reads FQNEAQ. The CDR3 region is CASGLLRGGNQPQHF. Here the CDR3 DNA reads TGTGCCAGCGGGCTCCTCAGGGGAGGCAATCAGCCCCAGCATTTT.

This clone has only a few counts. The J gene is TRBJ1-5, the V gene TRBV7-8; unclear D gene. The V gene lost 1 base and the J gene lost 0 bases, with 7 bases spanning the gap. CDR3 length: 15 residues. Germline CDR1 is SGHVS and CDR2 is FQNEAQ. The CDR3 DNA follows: TGTGCCAGCAGCTTAGGCGGAAATAGCAATCAGCCCCAGCATTTT. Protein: CASSLGGNSNQPQHF.

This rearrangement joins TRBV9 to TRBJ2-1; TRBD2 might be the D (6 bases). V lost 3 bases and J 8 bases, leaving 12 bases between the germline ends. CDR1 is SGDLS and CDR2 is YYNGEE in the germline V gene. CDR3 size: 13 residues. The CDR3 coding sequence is TGTGCCAGCAGCGAGACCGGGAGCCATGAGCAGTTCTTC. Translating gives CASSETGSHEQFF.

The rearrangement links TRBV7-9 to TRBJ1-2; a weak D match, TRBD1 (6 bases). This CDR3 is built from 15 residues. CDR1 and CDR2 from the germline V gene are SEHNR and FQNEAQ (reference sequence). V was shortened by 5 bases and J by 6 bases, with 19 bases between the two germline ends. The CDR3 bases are TGTGCCAGCAGCCCACAGGGAGGGGGTGCCGATGGCTACACCTTC. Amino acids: CASSPQGGGADGYTF.

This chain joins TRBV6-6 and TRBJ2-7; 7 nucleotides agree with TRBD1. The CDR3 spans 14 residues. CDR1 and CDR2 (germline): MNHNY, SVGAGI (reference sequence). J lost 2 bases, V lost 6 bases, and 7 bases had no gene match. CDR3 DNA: TGTGCCAGCAGAGATTGGGACAGCCCCTACGAGCAGTACTTC. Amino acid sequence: CASRDWDSPYEQYF.

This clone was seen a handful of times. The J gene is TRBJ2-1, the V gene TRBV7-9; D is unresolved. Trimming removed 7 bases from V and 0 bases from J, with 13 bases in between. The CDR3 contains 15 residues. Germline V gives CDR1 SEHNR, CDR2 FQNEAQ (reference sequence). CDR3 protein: CASIPGSSSYNEQFF. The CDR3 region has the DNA TGTGCCAGCATCCCAGGCTCTAGCTCCTACAATGAGCAGTTCTTC.

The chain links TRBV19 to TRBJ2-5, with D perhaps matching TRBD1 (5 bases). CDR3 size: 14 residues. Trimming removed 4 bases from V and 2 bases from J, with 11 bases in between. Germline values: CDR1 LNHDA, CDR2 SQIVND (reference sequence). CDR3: CASSNSGIQETQYF. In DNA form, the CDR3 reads TGTGCCAGTAGTAATTCAGGGATACAAGAGACCCAGTACTTC.

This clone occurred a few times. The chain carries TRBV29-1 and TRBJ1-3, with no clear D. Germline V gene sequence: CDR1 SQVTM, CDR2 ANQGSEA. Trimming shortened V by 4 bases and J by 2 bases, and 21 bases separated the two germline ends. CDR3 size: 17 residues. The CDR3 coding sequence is TGCAGCGTTGTTAGTGGAGGTCCCAAAGAAGCTGGAAACACCATATATTTT. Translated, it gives CSVVSGGPKEAGNTIYF.

The CDR3 DNA reads as TGCAGCGTTGGAGGCCGGGAAGGCACCGGGGAGCTGTTTTTT. It encodes CSVGGREGTGELFF. The chain has TRBV29-1 and TRBJ2-2; tentatively, D is TRBD2 (5 bases). V lost 4 bases, J lost 4 bases, and 13 bases lay in between. The CDR3 totals 14 residues. Germline V gives CDR1 SQVTM, CDR2 ANQGSEA.

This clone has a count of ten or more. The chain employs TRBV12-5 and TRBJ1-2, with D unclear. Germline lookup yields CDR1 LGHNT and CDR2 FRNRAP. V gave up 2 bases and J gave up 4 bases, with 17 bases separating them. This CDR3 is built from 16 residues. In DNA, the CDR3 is TGTGCTAGTGGTTTGATCAACCGGGATGCCAGCTATGGCTACACCTTC. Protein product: CASGLINRDASYGYTF.

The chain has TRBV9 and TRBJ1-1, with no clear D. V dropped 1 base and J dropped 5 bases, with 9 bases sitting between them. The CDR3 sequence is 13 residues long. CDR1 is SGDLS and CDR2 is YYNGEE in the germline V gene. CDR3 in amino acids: CASSVPTGTEAFF. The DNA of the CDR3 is TGTGCCAGCAGCGTACCGACGGGAACTGAAGCTTTCTTT.

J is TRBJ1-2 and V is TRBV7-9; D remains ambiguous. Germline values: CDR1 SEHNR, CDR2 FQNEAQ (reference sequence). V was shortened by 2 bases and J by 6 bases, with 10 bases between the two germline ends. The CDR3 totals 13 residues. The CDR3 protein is CASSLIFPHGYTF. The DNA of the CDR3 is TGTGCCAGCAGCTTAATTTTTCCCCATGGCTACACCTTC. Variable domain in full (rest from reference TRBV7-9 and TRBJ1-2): DTGVSQNPRHKITKRGQNVTFRCDPISEHNRLYWYRQTLGQGPEFLTYFQNEAQLEKSRLLSDRFSAERPKGSFSTLEIQRTEQGDSAMYLCASSLIFPHGYTFGSGTRLTVV.

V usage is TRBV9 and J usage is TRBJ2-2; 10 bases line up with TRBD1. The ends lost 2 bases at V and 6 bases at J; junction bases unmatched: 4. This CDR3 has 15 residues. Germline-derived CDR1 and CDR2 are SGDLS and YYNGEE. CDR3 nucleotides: TGTGCCAGCAGCGTCCGGGACAGGGGCTCCGGGGAGCTGTTTTTT. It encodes CASSVRDRGSGELFF.